Following are 31 T cell receptor beta chains from one sample sequenced in a study of CXCR3-negative and CXCR3-positive naive CD8 T cells (dated by TCRdb to between 2017 and 2020). The sample was run on a NextSeq 550. The Human TCR Profiling Kit (MiLaboratory) was used to make UMI-labeled 5' RACE TRB cDNA libraries. One entry per CDR3 protein sequence results from the TCRdb reprocessing of the reads, with DNA left out. The sample has some 50,000 distinct CDR3 sequences on record. Less than 1.6% of the sample goes to the ten largest clones. What was sequenced was naive CXCR3- CD8+ T cells from blood. Per the publication, the cell subset or site label means: CD45RO-CCR7+CD27+CD95- naive CD8+ T cells lacking CXCR3 (TNR3-). The receptor source for this set is a human donor in good health. Some clones in this sample may be carry-over from other donors' samples.

The chain joins TRBV20-1 to TRBJ2-7. CDR3 length: 13 amino acids. The germline CDR1 and CDR2 sequences are DFQATT and SNEGSKA (reference sequence). CDR3 loop: CSASRTGTFEQYF.

The genes are TRBV6-5 and TRBJ2-2; TCRdb picks TRBD1, but there is no DNA to check that call. The CDR3 length is 16 residues. Germline V gene sequence: CDR1 MNHEY, CDR2 SVGAGI. The CDR3 sequence is CASSYDGASNTGELFF.

CDR3 region: CSVEVAGSCEQYF. The V and J genes are TRBV29-1 and TRBJ2-7; the TCRdb call, TRBD2, lacks DNA for checking. Germline loops: CDR1 SQVTM, CDR2 ANQGSEA. CDR3 length: 13 amino acids.

V gene TRBV29-1 combines with J gene TRBJ2-1; with no DNA, the TCRdb D assignment of TRBD1 cannot be verified. CDR1 and CDR2 from the germline V gene are SQVTM and ANQGSEA. The CDR3 has 16 amino acids. This chain's CDR3 is CSVESPGRFSYNEQFF.

The chain couples TRBV29-1 to TRBJ2-7; the D call of TRBD2 rests on TCRdb alone, since no DNA is present to check it. Per the germline V gene, CDR1 is SQVTM and CDR2 is ANQGSEA. CDR3 length: 13 amino acids. The CDR3 loop reads CSALGLSSYEQYF.

Considering frequency, this clonotype is medium-sized. The rearrangement links TRBV18 to TRBJ2-3; TCRdb reports TRBD1, a call that lacks DNA to check it against. Germline V gene lookup returns CDR1 KGHSH and CDR2 LQKENI. CDR3 size: 14 residues. The CDR3 sequence is CASSPTGGTDTQYF.

The chain links TRBV4-1 to TRBJ2-1. CDR1 MGHRA and CDR2 YSYEKL come from the germline V gene. The CDR3 is made up of 16 amino acids. CDR3 loop: CASSPTFTLSYNEQFF.

V and J are TRBV4-2 and TRBJ1-6. This CDR3 has 15 residues. Germline CDR1 reads LGHNA; CDR2 reads YNFKEQ. The chain's CDR3 is CASSQGLSSNSPLHF.

CDR3 region: CSVEDPDRGEQYF. The rearrangement joins TRBV29-1 to TRBJ2-7; TCRdb selects TRBD1, and the lack of DNA leaves this call unchecked. Germline-derived CDR1 and CDR2 are SQVTM and ANQGSEA. This CDR3 has 13 residues.

The chain is built from TRBV29-1 and TRBJ2-7; lacking DNA, the TRBD1 call made by TCRdb goes unchecked. The germline gives CDR1 SQVTM, CDR2 ANQGSEA. The CDR3 covers 13 residues. CDR3 protein: CSVVRDVTYEQYF.

This sequence joins TRBV5-1 and TRBJ1-1; lacking DNA, the TRBD1 call made by TCRdb goes unchecked. Germline V CDR1 and CDR2: SGHRS, YFSETQ. The CDR3 is made up of 15 amino acids. CDR3: CASSLRGVVNTEAFF.

The chain combines TRBV4-1 with TRBJ2-7; with no DNA, the TCRdb D assignment of TRBD1 cannot be verified. From germline, CDR1 is MGHRA and CDR2 YSYEKL. The CDR3 consists of 16 residues. The CDR3 reads CASSQEWVRVLYEQYF.

This CDR3 reads CSARDPRGAPNTEAFF. The chain uses TRBV20-1 and TRBJ1-1; as DNA is missing, the TRBD1 call by TCRdb cannot be tested. This CDR3 is built from 16 residues. Germline lookup yields CDR1 DFQATT and CDR2 SNEGSKA (reference sequence).

CDR3 sequence reads: CASSGTSYEQYF. The chain couples TRBV6-2 or TRBV6-3 to TRBJ2-7. This CDR3 has 12 residues. The germline gives CDR1 MNHEY, CDR2 SVGEGT.

This rearrangement joins TRBV12-3 or TRBV12-4 to TRBJ1-1; without DNA, the TCRdb call of TRBD1 cannot be checked. The CDR3 totals 14 residues. CDR3: CASTGDRVNTEAFF.

V is TRBV9 and J is TRBJ2-1; lacking DNA, the TRBD1 call made by TCRdb goes unchecked. Germline CDR1 and CDR2: SGDLS and YYNGEE. This CDR3 has 15 amino acids. This CDR3 is CASSEDSGGAHEQFF.

The chain couples TRBV7-2 to TRBJ2-1; the TRBD2 assignment by TCRdb is unverifiable without DNA. The CDR3 consists of 15 residues. Germline-derived CDR1 and CDR2 are SGHTA and FQGNSA. The CDR3 here is CASSRTSGSFNEQFF.

The rearrangement joins TRBV6-4 to TRBJ2-1; no DNA is available, so the TRBD2 call from TCRdb remains unchecked. The CDR3 covers 16 residues. Looked up from germline, CDR1 is MRHNA and CDR2 is SNTAGT. The CDR3 spells CASSKSPEGGGNEQFF.

The chain has TRBV9 and TRBJ2-1; the D call from TCRdb, TRBD2, cannot be confirmed without DNA. This CDR3 has 15 amino acids. From germline, CDR1 is SGDLS and CDR2 YYNGEE. The CDR3 here is CASSHPSGRKYEQFF.

The chain employs TRBV6-1 and TRBJ2-1; TCRdb outputs TRBD2, but without DNA this stays unchecked. This CDR3 spans 16 amino acids. CDR1 and CDR2 from the germline V gene are MNHNS and SASEGT. CDR3 region: CASSVGLAGIYNEQFF.

The rearrangement joins TRBV28 to TRBJ2-5; TCRdb names TRBD1, which stays unverified in the absence of DNA. Per germline, CDR1 MDHEN and CDR2 SYDVKM. CDR3 length: 16 amino acids. The CDR3 loop reads CASSYPFLGGEETQYF.

The V gene is TRBV29-1, the J gene TRBJ2-1; TCRdb's D call of TRBD2 is untestable without DNA. The germline gives CDR1 SQVTM, CDR2 ANQGSEA. This CDR3 spans 16 amino acids. The CDR3 here is CSVEGGERENIDEQFF.

The V and J genes are TRBV30 and TRBJ1-4. The CDR3 covers 13 residues. Germline CDR1 reads GTSNPN; CDR2 reads SVGIG (reference sequence). The chain's CDR3 is CAWRWTGEEKLFF.

V and J are TRBV6-2 or TRBV6-3 and TRBJ2-5. The germline V gene has CDR1 MNHEY and CDR2 SVGEGT. This CDR3 is built from 13 residues. CDR3 region: CASSSGFAETQYF.

This rearrangement joins TRBV28 to TRBJ1-2. Germline loops: CDR1 MDHEN, CDR2 SYDVKM. The CDR3 has 16 residues. CDR3 residues: CASSLIGSQGPYGYTF.

The chain uses TRBV5-1 and TRBJ2-2. Germline CDR1 SGHRS, CDR2 YFSETQ. The CDR3 spans 12 residues. CDR3 residues: CASSPTTGELFF. The entire variable domain, with the rest obtained from reference TRBV5-1 and TRBJ2-2, is as follows: KAGVTQTPRYLIKTRGQQVTLSCSPISGHRSVSWYQQTPGQGLQFLFEYFSETQRNKGNFPGRFSGRQFSNSRSEMNVSTLELGDSALYLCASSPTTGELFFGEGSRLTVL.

V and J are TRBV6-2 or TRBV6-3 and TRBJ2-7; TCRdb names TRBD1, which stays unverified in the absence of DNA. CDR3 length: 15 amino acids. CDR1 and CDR2 (germline): MNHEY, SVGEGT. CDR3 residues: CASSYPTGWGYEQYF.

CDR3 sequence: CASSHRDRGRDEQYF. The V call is TRBV4-1, the J call TRBJ2-7; TCRdb's D gene call, TRBD1, goes unchecked for lack of DNA. Germline loops: CDR1 MGHRA, CDR2 YSYEKL. The CDR3 is 15 residues long.

The chain is built from TRBV28 and TRBJ1-6; lacking DNA, the TRBD1 call made by TCRdb goes unchecked. This CDR3 is built from 14 residues. In germline, CDR1 is MDHEN, CDR2 SYDVKM. The CDR3 protein is CASSSPRGMSPLHF.

The chain is built from TRBV29-1 and TRBJ2-1. The CDR3 extends over 14 amino acids. Germline V CDR1 and CDR2: SQVTM, ANQGSEA. CDR3 in amino acids: CSVETHPSYNEQFF.

This chain connects TRBV4-3 to TRBJ2-3; TCRdb's D call, TRBD1, is unchecked because there is no DNA. CDR1 is LGHNA, CDR2 YSLEER, per germline. There are 18 residues in the CDR3. The CDR3 loop reads CASSQEVTTGMGADTQYF.